These 9 T cell receptor beta chains were sequenced from one sample in a study of cytomegalovirus exposure and HLA in healthy donors. A multiplex PCR was run with 60 Vbeta primers and 13 Jbeta primers. Some clones are missing from TCRdb's copy, which holds only in-frame ones; the method was immunoSEQ multiplex PCR. Among fewer than 200,000 clones listed, about 71% were seen once. Input material: PBMCs. Receptor source: a man in his fifties or sixties in good health and CMV-seronegative.

The rearrangement links TRBV7-6 to TRBJ2-1; weak D call: TRBD2 (5 bases). V was trimmed by 3 bases and J by 4 bases, leaving 7 bases between them. Germline V gene data show CDR1 as SGHVS and CDR2 as FNYEAQ. CDR3 length equals 13 residues. CDR3 sequence: CASSFPGYNEQFF. CDR3 bases: TGTGCCAGCAGCTTCCCGGGGTACAATGAGCAGTTCTTC. Complete variable domain (other parts from reference TRBV7-6 and TRBJ2-1): GAGVSQSPRYKVTKRGQDVALRCDPISGHVSLYWYRQALGQGPEFLTYFNYEAQQDKSGLPNDRFSAERPEGSISTLTIQRTEQRDSAMYRCASSFPGYNEQFFGPGTRLTVL.

This clone came up a few times. This chain joins TRBV10-3 and TRBJ1-5; D gene uncertain. Trimming took 1 base from V and 4 from J, leaving 5 bases between them. This CDR3 spans 13 amino acids. Germline V CDR1 and CDR2: ENHRY, SYGVKD. CDR3 in amino acids: CAISEFTNQPQHF. CDR3 bases: TGTGCCATCAGTGAGTTTACTAATCAGCCCCAGCATTTT.

The chain couples TRBV6-1 to TRBJ1-1; 9 bases align to TRBD1. V shed 1 base, J shed 6 bases, and the junction held 6 bases outside the gene matches. Germline-derived CDR1 and CDR2 are MNHNS and SASEGT. The CDR3 loop spans 15 amino acids. CDR3 coding DNA: TGTGCCAGCAGTGAAGTAGGGACAGGGCCGTCTGAAGCTTTCTTT. It is translated as CASSEVGTGPSEAFF.

The chain joins TRBV4-1 to TRBJ1-4; D unresolved. This CDR3 has 16 residues. V shed 0 bases and J shed 6 bases, with 14 bases lying between them. Looked up from germline, CDR1 is MGHRA and CDR2 is YSYEKL. The CDR3 loop reads CASSQDMTRVYEKLFF. As DNA, the CDR3 is TGCGCCAGCAGCCAAGATATGACGAGGGTATATGAAAAACTGTTTTTT.

The CDR3 DNA reads TGTGCCAGCAGCCCGGGAAATCAGCCCCAGCATTTT. Translated: CASSPGNQPQHF. The genes are TRBV7-2 and TRBJ1-5; D is ambiguous. V shed 5 bases and J shed 4 bases, with 6 bases lying between them. The CDR3 is 12 residues long. From germline, CDR1 is SGHTA and CDR2 FQGNSA.

The genes are TRBV28 and TRBJ1-5, with TRBD1 matching over 7 bases. This CDR3 is built from 14 residues. Per germline, CDR1 MDHEN and CDR2 SYDVKM. J gave up 2 bases and V 6 bases, and 4 bases lay outside the gene matches. The CDR3 DNA reads TGTGCCAGCAGCACCACAGGGGGCAATCAGCCCCAGCATTTT. Encoded protein: CASSTTGGNQPQHF.

The chain recombines TRBV2 with TRBJ2-5, with TRBD1 matching over 9 bases. The CDR3 contains 17 residues. J was trimmed by 5 bases and V by 4 bases; bases with no gene match: 14. Germline CDR1 and CDR2: SNHLY and FYNNEI. The CDR3 protein is CASSASLRDREWETQYF. The CDR3, as DNA: TGTGCCAGCAGTGCGTCTCTCAGGGACAGGGAATGGGAGACCCAGTACTTC.

The chain carries TRBV11-2 and TRBJ2-7; TRBD1 agrees at 7 bases. The CDR3 is made up of 14 amino acids. Per germline, CDR1 SGHAT and CDR2 FQNNGV. V lost 5 bases and J lost 4; bases outside the gene matches: 8. Written as DNA, the CDR3 is TGTGCCAGCAGCCACAGGGGACCTGGGTACGAGCAGTACTTC. It yields the protein CASSHRGPGYEQYF.

This clone has more than one count but fewer than ten. V and J are TRBV5-1 and TRBJ1-2; D ambiguous. The CDR3 is 14 amino acids. V was clipped by 2 bases and J by 3 bases, with 11 bases between them. Per the germline V gene, CDR1 is SGHRS and CDR2 is YFSETQ. DNA of the CDR3: TGCGCCAGCAGCTTTGGGAGAAGTGACTATGGCTACACCTTC. It codes for CASSFGRSDYGYTF. Full variable domain (remainder filled in from reference TRBV5-1 and TRBJ1-2): KAGVTQTPRYLIKTRGQQVTLSCSPISGHRSVSWYQQTPGQGLQFLFEYFSETQRNKGNFPGRFSGRQFSNSRSEMNVSTLELGDSALYLCASSFGRSDYGYTFGSGTRLTVV.